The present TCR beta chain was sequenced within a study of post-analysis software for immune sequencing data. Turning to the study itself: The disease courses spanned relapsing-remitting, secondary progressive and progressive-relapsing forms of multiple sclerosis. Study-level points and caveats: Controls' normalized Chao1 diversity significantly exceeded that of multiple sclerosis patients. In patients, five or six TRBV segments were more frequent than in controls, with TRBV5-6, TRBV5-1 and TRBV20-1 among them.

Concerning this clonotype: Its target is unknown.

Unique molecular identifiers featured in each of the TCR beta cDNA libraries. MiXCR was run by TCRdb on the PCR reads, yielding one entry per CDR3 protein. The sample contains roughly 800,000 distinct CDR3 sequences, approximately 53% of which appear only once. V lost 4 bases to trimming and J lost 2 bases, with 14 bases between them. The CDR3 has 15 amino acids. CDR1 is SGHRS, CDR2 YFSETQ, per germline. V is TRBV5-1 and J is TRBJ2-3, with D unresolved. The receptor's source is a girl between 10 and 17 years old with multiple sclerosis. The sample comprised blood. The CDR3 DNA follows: TGCGCCAGCAGCCCCAACTCTCACTTCACAGATACGCAGTATTTT. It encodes CASSPNSHFTDTQYF.